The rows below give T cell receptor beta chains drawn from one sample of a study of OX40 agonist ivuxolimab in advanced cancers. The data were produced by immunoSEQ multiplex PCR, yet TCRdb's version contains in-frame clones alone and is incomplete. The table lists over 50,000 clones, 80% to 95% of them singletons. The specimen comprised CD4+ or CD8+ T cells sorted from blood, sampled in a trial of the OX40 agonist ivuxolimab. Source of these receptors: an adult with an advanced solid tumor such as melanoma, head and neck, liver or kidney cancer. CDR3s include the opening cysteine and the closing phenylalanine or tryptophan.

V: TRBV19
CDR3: CASSIGTSGSDEQFF

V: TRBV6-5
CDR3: CASSTPPNTEAFF

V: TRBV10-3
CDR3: CAISESYGGDDYGYTF

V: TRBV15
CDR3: CATSTLRGGQETQYF

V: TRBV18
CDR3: CASSPLRDRRLGDEKLFF

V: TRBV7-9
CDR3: CASDQGWDTGELFF

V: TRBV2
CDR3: CASSIGTAAGEMTDTQYF

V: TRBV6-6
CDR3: CASSLGQGAQYF

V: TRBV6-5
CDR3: CASSLAKGYEQYF

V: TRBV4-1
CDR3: CASSPFAGANEKLFF

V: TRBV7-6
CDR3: CASSLAGGPGNEQFF

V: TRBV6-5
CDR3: CASTPGGSSYNEQFF

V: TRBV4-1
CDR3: CASSQDWENTEAFF

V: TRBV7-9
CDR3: CASSRPGTGDEKLFF

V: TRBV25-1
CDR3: CASAQGVNTEAFF

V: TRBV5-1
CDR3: CASSLNLAGGANTGELFF

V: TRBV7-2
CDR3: CASSSSWYEQYF

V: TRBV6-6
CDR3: CASSFGLTEAFF

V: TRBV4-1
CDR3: CASSQAIGETQYF

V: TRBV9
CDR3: CASSSSGADTEAFF

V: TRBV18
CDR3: CASSPDRDGYTF

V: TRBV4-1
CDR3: CASSQVGQPQHF

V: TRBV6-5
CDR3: CASSFDRVGNTEAFF

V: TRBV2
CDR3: CASTPRSGGWETQYF

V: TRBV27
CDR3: CASSFTGVGNEQFF

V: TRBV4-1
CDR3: CASSQDPPGHEQFF

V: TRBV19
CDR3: CATAWTGNTGELFF

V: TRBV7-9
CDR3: CASSPLGGLYEQYF

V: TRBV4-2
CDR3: CASSQARDSSYEQYF

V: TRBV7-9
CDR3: CASSLAPGLAGEQYF

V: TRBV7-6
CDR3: CASSLEAGAGGFYNEQFF

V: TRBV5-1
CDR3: CASSLAGFPDTEAFF

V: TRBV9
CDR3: CASSQRSNEQFF

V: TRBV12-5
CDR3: CASGLVGGEHSYEQYF

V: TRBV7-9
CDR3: CASSLPGVDTQYF

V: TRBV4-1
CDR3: CASSPTGVGNQPQHF

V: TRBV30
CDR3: CAWKTSGAYNEQFF

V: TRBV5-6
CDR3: CASSFGTDTEAFF

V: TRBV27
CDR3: CASKLLAGELFF

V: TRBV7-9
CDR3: CASTHGTVYEQYF

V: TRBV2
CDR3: CASSGYYNEQFF

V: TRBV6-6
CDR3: CASSEGTYNEQFF

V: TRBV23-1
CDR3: CASSQGYRGQGQPQHF

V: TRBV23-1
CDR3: CASSQSPPIRSEQYF

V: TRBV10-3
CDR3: CAISRTGRDSNQPQHF

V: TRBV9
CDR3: CASSVGAGGYEAFF

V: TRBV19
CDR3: CASRENGLADYNEQFF

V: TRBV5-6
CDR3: CASSLGLATGPYNEQFF

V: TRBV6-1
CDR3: CASSEFGDRGYNEQFF

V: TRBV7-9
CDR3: CASSLAYQETQYF